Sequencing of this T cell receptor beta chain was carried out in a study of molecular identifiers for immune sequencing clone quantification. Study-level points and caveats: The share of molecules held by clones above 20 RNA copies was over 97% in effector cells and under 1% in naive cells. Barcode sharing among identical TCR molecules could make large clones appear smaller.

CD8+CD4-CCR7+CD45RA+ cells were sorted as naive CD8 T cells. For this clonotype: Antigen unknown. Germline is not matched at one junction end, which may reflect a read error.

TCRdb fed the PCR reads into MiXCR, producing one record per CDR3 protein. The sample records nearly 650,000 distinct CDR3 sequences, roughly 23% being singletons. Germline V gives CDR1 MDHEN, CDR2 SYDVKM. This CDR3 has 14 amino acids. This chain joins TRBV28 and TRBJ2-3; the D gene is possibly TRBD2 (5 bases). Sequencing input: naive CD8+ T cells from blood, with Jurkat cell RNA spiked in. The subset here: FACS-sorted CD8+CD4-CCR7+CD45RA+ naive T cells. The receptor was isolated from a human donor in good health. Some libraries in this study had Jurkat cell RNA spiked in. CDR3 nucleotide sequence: TGTGCCAGCAGTTTTTCTGGGAGTACAGATACGCATTATTTT. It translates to CASSFSGSTDTHYF.